This T cell receptor (beta chain) was identified during a study of blood T cell repertoires in COVID-19 (dated by TCRdb to 2019 to 2021). With regard to the full study: Collaborator samples came from the United States, Italy and Spain and covered acute and convalescent phases of COVID-19. Deeply sampled blood TCRbeta repertoires from subjects exposed to, actively infected with, or recovered from COVID-19 were included in the dataset. Samples were obtained from the ongoing ImmuneRACE study (first 160 participants) and from 1,254 subjects provided by 6 global collaborators. The repertoires were made available in a free public database intended to serve as a resource for research on the immune response to SARS-CoV-2. Nearly every sample came with metadata listing a de-identified subject ID, COVID-19 status, age in years and sex. The prospective study material was composed of cDNA or gDNA derived from T cells, B-cell-depleted T cells, or PBMCs. Where available, HLA class I and class II types were taken from metadata supplied by the sample provider and were not determined by assay-based typing. Study-wide conclusions, independent of this receptor: The amount of clinical and demographic metadata varied by source and participant and was provided uncurated.

With regard to this clone: Its cognate antigen has yet to be identified. It has no much larger one-base neighbor in the sample; base qualities were not kept.

Collaborating institutions collected whole blood in K2EDTA tubes following their own protocols. For TCRbeta analysis, collaborator samples were shipped as frozen whole blood, as isolated PBMCs, or as DNA extracted from either sample type. The CDR3 starts with the cysteine, ends with the phenylalanine, and has 15 residues. CDR3 DNA only is kept here, 45 bases in frame from base 1. Here V drops 4 bases and J drops 5 bases, and the junction holds 3 bases not matched to any gene. In the germline V gene (reference sequence), CDR1 corresponds to PRHDT and CDR2 to FYEKMQ. TCRbeta CDR3 regions were amplified from genomic DNA using the immunoSEQ Assay, a bias-controlled multiplex PCR. The source study handled its data this way. Within the assay, amplification of reference gene primers was used to estimate how many nucleated cells each sample contained. Sequence reads were collapsed and filtered to measure the absolute abundance of every unique TCRbeta CDR3 rearrangement. For each sample, productive Simpson clonality was calculated by taking the square root of Simpson's diversity index across productive rearrangements. TCRdb obtained this table from immuneACCESS and retained in-frame rearrangements with V and J assigned. These tables miss some clones; where compared with another copy, unresolved V genes account for less than half of the shortfall, and the remainder is unexplained. The DNA gave D and trimming, while V, J and clone size come from that table. This sample comprises fewer than 100,000 clones, 75% to 85% of them detected only once. Of the sample, approximately 20% is held by the ten largest clones.

The chain is assembled from TRBV13 and TRBJ2-1, with 12 middle bases fitting TRBD2. The sample consisted of peripheral blood. This clonotype was sampled from a woman between 45 and 60 years old with acute or convalescent COVID-19. This receptor has the CDR3 CASSSTSGGHNEQFF. The nucleotide sequence is TGTGCCAGCAGCTCGACTAGCGGGGGTCACAATGAGCAGTTCTTC.